These 17 T cell receptor beta chains share one sample of origin, sequenced in a study of shared clonotypes between healthy human individuals. The method was immunoSEQ multiplex PCR; TCRdb's version includes in-frame clones alone and lacks a portion of them. Of roughly 2,300,000 clones in the sample, just under 95% were seen once. The sample comprised naive CD4+ T cells from PBMCs. This sample's subset: CD45RA+ positively selected. These receptors came from a man aged 18-30 years in good health. Some clones in this sample may be carry-over from other donors' samples.

The CDR3 DNA reads as TGTGCCAGCAGCCAAGTCAGTTGGAGGGGGCCCACCGGGGGGCACATTCAGTACTTC. Translation gives CASSQVSWRGPTGGHIQYF. The J gene is TRBJ2-4, the V gene TRBV4-2, with D possibly called TRBD1 or TRBD2 (7 bases each). The CDR3 totals 19 residues. Germline V gene lookup returns CDR1 LGHNA and CDR2 YNFKEQ. The ends were cut back, 1 base at V and 8 bases at J, with 27 bases in the middle.

This clone was observed once. The chain carries TRBV5-1 and TRBJ2-5; D not resolved. V was clipped by 0 bases and J by 5 bases, with 11 bases between them. Germline V gene sequence: CDR1 SGHRS, CDR2 YFSETQ. This CDR3 has 14 amino acids. CDR3 residues: CASSLETVGETQYF. The CDR3 nucleotides read TGCGCCAGCAGCTTGGAGACGGTAGGGGAGACCCAGTACTTC.

This clone has a handful of counts. The V call is TRBV7-9, the J call TRBJ1-1; D uncertain. Looked up from germline, CDR1 is SEHNR and CDR2 is FQNEAQ (reference sequence). With 4 bases removed from V and 1 base from J, the gap between germline ends came to 10 bases. The CDR3 covers 14 residues. The chain's CDR3 is CASSSKTPNTEAFF. DNA of the CDR3: TGTGCCAGCAGCTCGAAGACACCGAACACTGAAGCTTTCTTT.

Notes on this clone: An end of the junction does not agree with germline; a read error may underlie this. The CDR3 is CASREAGVTNEKLFF. CDR3 DNA: TGTGCCAGCAGGGAAGCGGGGGTAACTAATGAAAAACTGTTTTTT. The chain is built from TRBV2 and TRBJ1-4, with TRBD1 as a possible D gene (5 bases). Germline V gives CDR1 SNHLY, CDR2 FYNNEI. CDR3 length equals 15 residues.

The J gene is TRBJ1-1, the V gene TRBV7-6; 11 bases are a match to TRBD1. Losses at the gene ends were 5 bases for V and 11 bases for J; bases not matched to a gene: 4. There are 12 residues in the CDR3. Per germline, CDR1 SGHVS and CDR2 FNYEAQ. DNA for the CDR3: TGTGCCAGCAGCGGGGACAGGGGGAGGGCTTTCTTT. It encodes CASSGDRGRAFF.

This clone has only one observation. The chain joins TRBV6-6 to TRBJ2-4; D gene ambiguous. This CDR3 is built from 13 residues. The germline gives CDR1 MNHNY, CDR2 SVGAGI (reference sequence). The V gene lost 4 bases and the J gene lost 0 bases, with 4 bases spanning the gap. The CDR3 DNA sequence: TGTGCCAGCAGTTCCCTAGCCAAAAACATTCAGTACTTC. Protein: CASSSLAKNIQYF.

This clone was seen just once. The CDR3 here is CASSGLAGMGETQYF. As DNA, the CDR3 is TGTGCCAGCAGTGGACTAGCGGGAATGGGAGAGACCCAGTACTTC. This chain uses TRBV2 with TRBJ2-5; 11 bases match TRBD2. Germline values: CDR1 SNHLY, CDR2 FYNNEI. This CDR3 comprises 15 residues. Losses at the gene ends were 4 bases for V and 4 bases for J; bases not matched to a gene: 5. Supplemented by reference TRBV2 and TRBJ2-5, the full variable domain reads EPEVTQTPSHQVTQMGQEVILRCVPISNHLYFYWYRQILGQKVEFLVSFYNNEISEKSEIFDDQFSVERPDGSNFTLKIRSTKLEDSAMYFCASSGLAGMGETQYFGPGTRLLVL.

The V and J genes are TRBV11-2 and TRBJ2-7; no clear D gene. With 1 base removed from V and 2 bases from J, the gap between germline ends came to 12 bases. The CDR3 loop spans 15 amino acids. Germline V gene sequence: CDR1 SGHAT, CDR2 FQNNGV. The CDR3 is CASSLAGGVTYEQYF. Here the CDR3 DNA reads TGTGCCAGCAGCTTAGCCGGCGGTGTGACCTACGAGCAGTACTTC.

The chain is built from TRBV7-9 and TRBJ2-7; the D is unclear. V lost 2 bases and J 2 bases, leaving 10 bases between the germline ends. The CDR3 has 14 residues. The germline V gene encodes CDR1 SEHNR and CDR2 FQNEAQ (reference sequence). CDR3 protein: CASSLWQGPYEQYF. The CDR3 DNA sequence: TGTGCCAGCAGCTTATGGCAAGGACCCTACGAGCAGTACTTC.

The chain recombines TRBV6-5 with TRBJ1-2; no clear D gene. The length of the CDR3 is 14 residues. The germline V gene encodes CDR1 MNHEY and CDR2 SVGAGI. Between the trimmed V and J ends, which lost 5 bases and 1 base, there was a span of 11 bases. The DNA of the CDR3 is TGTGCCAGCAGTCCAGACGGGGTTAACTATGGCTACACCTTC. This encodes CASSPDGVNYGYTF.

The chain combines TRBV11-1 with TRBJ2-7; 8 bases map to TRBD1. CDR1 and CDR2 from the germline V gene are SGHAT and FQDESV (reference sequence). The V gene end was trimmed by 5 bases and the J gene end by 5 bases; junction bases not matched to a gene: 8. The CDR3 has 14 residues. The CDR3 reads CASSRLRGQDEQYF. The DNA for the CDR3 is TGTGCCAGCAGCCGTCTCAGGGGGCAAGACGAGCAGTACTTC.

The genes are TRBV29-1 and TRBJ1-2; D is possibly TRBD1 (5 bases). The CDR3 covers 13 residues. V lost 5 bases, J lost 4 bases, and 14 bases lay in between. Germline V gives CDR1 SQVTM, CDR2 ANQGSEA. CDR3 residues: CSVTGVLFYGYTF. DNA for the CDR3: TGCAGCGTTACGGGGGTCCTGTTCTATGGCTACACCTTC.

On this clone itself: Other DNA sequences within the sample encode an identical CDR3. The chain's CDR3 is CSVEEGTGSSYNEQFF. CDR3 bases: TGCAGCGTTGAGGAAGGGACAGGGAGCTCCTACAATGAGCAGTTCTTC. This chain joins TRBV29-1 and TRBJ2-1, with 9 nucleotides matching TRBD1. V shed 3 bases and J 0 bases; nucleotides not matched to a gene: 6. This CDR3 has 16 amino acids. Germline-derived CDR1 and CDR2 are SQVTM and ANQGSEA.

This clone was recorded a few times. The sample has other DNA sequences that encode this CDR3 too. This chain joins TRBV28 and TRBJ1-1; D is ambiguous. From germline, CDR1 is MDHEN and CDR2 SYDVKM. Trimming stripped 3 bases from V and 1 base from J, with 6 bases between. CDR3 length equals 13 residues. In DNA form, the CDR3 reads TGTGCCAGCAGTTTCGTATCGAACACTGAAGCTTTCTTT. Its translation is CASSFVSNTEAFF.

With respect to this clone: The same CDR3 is also encoded by other DNA sequences in this sample. This rearrangement joins TRBV2 to TRBJ2-3, with no clear D. Germline V lookup: CDR1 SNHLY, CDR2 FYNNEI. The length of the CDR3 is 14 residues. V lost 6 bases and J lost 0, with 10 bases in between. In DNA, the CDR3 is TGTGCCAGCAGGGAATTAACTAGCACAGATACGCAGTATTTT. This sequence encodes CASRELTSTDTQYF.

CDR3 DNA: TGCGCCAGCAGCTACCAGGGAGGGGCCGGGGAGCTGTTTTTT. It specifies CASSYQGGAGELFF. The gene calls are TRBV5-1 and TRBJ2-2, with 7 bases aligning to TRBD2. There are 14 residues in the CDR3. V was clipped by 3 bases and J by 6 bases; unmatched bases: 5. Germline CDR1 reads SGHRS; CDR2 reads YFSETQ.

This clone was detected once. This chain joins TRBV2 and TRBJ1-1; D is possibly TRBD1 (6 bases). V lost 4 bases and J lost 5, with 14 bases in between. The length of the CDR3 is 14 residues. Germline V gene lookup returns CDR1 SNHLY and CDR2 FYNNEI. CDR3 region: CASSAQGPGTEAFF. The CDR3, as DNA: TGTGCCAGCAGTGCCCAGGGGCCCGGGACTGAAGCTTTCTTT. The full variable domain, in which reference TRBV2 and TRBJ1-1 provide the parts outside the CDR3, is EPEVTQTPSHQVTQMGQEVILRCVPISNHLYFYWYRQILGQKVEFLVSFYNNEISEKSEIFDDQFSVERPDGSNFTLKIRSTKLEDSAMYFCASSAQGPGTEAFFGQGTRLTVV.